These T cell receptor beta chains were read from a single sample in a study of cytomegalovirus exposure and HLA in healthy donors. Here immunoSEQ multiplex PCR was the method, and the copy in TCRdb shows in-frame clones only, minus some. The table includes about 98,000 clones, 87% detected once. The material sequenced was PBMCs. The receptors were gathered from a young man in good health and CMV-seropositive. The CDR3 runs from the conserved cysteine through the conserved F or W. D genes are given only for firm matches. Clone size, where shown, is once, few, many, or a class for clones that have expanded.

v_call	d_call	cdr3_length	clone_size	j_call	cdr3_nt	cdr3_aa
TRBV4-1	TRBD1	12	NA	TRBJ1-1	TGCGCCAGCGGGACAGGGGGCTTGGAAGCTTTCTTT	CASGTGGLEAFF
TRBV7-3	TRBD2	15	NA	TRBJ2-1	TGTGCCAGCAGCTTCTTAGCGGGAGGGCCTGGTGAGCAGTTCTTC	CASSFLAGGPGEQFF
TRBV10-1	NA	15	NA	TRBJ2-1	TGCGCCAGCAGTGACGAAGCGAGACGTATCGATGAGCAGTTCTTC	CASSDEARRIDEQFF
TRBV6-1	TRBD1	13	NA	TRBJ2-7	TGTGCCAGCAGACCCGGACAGGACTACGAGCAGTACTTC	CASRPGQDYEQYF
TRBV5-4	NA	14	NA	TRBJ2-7	TGTGCCAGCAGCTTCCAGGGGCCACGCTACGAGCAGTACTTC	CASSFQGPRYEQYF
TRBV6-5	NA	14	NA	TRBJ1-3	TGTGCCAGCAGTAAACACGTCTCTGGAAACACCATATATTTT	CASSKHVSGNTIYF
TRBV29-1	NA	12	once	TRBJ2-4	TGCAGCGCTTCAACCTCCAGGGACATTCAGTACTTC	CSASTSRDIQYF
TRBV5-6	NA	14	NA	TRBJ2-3	TGTGCCAGCAGCTTGCGTATGACAGCGGATACGCAGTATTTT	CASSLRMTADTQYF
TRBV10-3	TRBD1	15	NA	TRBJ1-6	TGTGCCATCAGTGAGTCCGGACAGGGTGGGTCACCCCTCCACTTT	CAISESGQGGSPLHF
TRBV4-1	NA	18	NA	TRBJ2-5	TGCGCCAGCAGCCAAGATCGGCTAGGGACTCTCGGATTGGGGACCCAGTACTTC	CASSQDRLGTLGLGTQYF
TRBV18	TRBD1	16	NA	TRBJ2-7	TGTGCCAGCTCACCCGGTCTTACAGGGGGCTTCTACGAGCAGTACTTC	CASSPGLTGGFYEQYF
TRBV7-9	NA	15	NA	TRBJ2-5	TGTGCCAGCAGCCCCTGGGTAGCGGATCAAGAGACCCAGTACTTC	CASSPWVADQETQYF
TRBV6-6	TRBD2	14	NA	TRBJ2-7	TGTGCCAGCAGGACCGGGACTAGCACCTACGAGCAGTACTTC	CASRTGTSTYEQYF
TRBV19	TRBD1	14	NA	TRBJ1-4	TGTGCCAGTAGTATGGGACAGACTAATGAAAAACTGTTTTTT	CASSMGQTNEKLFF
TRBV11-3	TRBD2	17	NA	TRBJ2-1	TGTGCCAGCAGCTTAGCGACTAGCGGGGGTCGCTACAATGAGCAGTTCTTC	CASSLATSGGRYNEQFF
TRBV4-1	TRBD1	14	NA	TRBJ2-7	TGCGCCAGCAGCCAAGCCGGGACAGACTACGAGCAGTACTTC	CASSQAGTDYEQYF
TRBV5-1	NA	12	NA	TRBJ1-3	TGCGCCAGCAGCTTGGACAGAAACACCATATATTTT	CASSLDRNTIYF
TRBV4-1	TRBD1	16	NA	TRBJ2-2	TGCGCCAGCAGCCCGACAGGGGGCGTCGGCACCGGGGAGCTGTTTTTT	CASSPTGGVGTGELFF
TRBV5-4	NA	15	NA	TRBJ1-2	TGTGCCAGCAGCCTACAGACGTCCGGAAACTATGGCTACACCTTC	CASSLQTSGNYGYTF
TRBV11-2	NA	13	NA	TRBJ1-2	TGTGCCAGCAGCTCCCTGAGGAGCGGGGGCTACACCTTC	CASSSLRSGGYTF
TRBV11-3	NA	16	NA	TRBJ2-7	TGTGCCAGCAGCTTGACCCACACAGGCCTCACCTACGAGCAGTACTTC	CASSLTHTGLTYEQYF
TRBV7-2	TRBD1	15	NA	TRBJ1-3	TGTGCCAGCAGCGGACAGGGGTCCTCTGGAAACACCATATATTTT	CASSGQGSSGNTIYF